Presented here are 13 T cell receptor beta chains from one specimen sequenced in a study of blood T cell repertoires in COVID-19. The assay was immunoSEQ multiplex PCR, and TCRdb's table has in-frame clones only and misses some. The data show under 300,000 clones, 80% to 90% seen once. Sequencing was performed on peripheral blood. These receptors originate from a woman aged 40 to 55 with acute or convalescent COVID-19.

The J gene is TRBJ1-1, the V gene TRBV14; D possibly corresponds to TRBD1 (6 bases). The germline gives CDR1 SGHDN, CDR2 FVKESK. Trimming removed 4 bases at V and 2 bases at J, with 11 bases between. The CDR3 has 14 residues. CDR3 residues: CASSLVQGNTEAFF. The CDR3 DNA sequence: TGTGCCAGCAGCCTTGTACAGGGAAACACTGAAGCTTTCTTT.

This clone showed up just once. The rearrangement joins TRBV4-2 to TRBJ2-1; 7 bases agree with TRBD2. Germline CDR1 is LGHNA and CDR2 is YNFKEQ. The CDR3 totals 13 residues. Trimming took 1 base from V and 9 from J; bases not matched to a gene: 3. CDR3 protein: CASSQVGGGEQFF. CDR3 bases: TGTGCCAGCAGCCAAGTGGGGGGGGGTGAGCAGTTCTTC.

The chain carries TRBV30 and TRBJ1-1, with D perhaps matching TRBD1 (5 bases). In germline, CDR1 is GTSNPN, CDR2 SVGIG (reference sequence). Trimming took 1 base from V and 7 from J, leaving 19 bases between them. The CDR3 is 15 amino acids. CDR3 protein: CAWSALFRLGGEAFF. CDR3 DNA sequence: TGTGCCTGGAGTGCACTCTTTAGACTCGGGGGTGAAGCTTTCTTT.

The chain employs TRBV5-5 and TRBJ1-3, with D hard to call. The CDR3 length is 13 residues. The V end was cut by 4 bases, the J end by 2 bases, with 7 bases between. Germline CDR1 is SGHKS and CDR2 is YYEKEE (reference sequence). CDR3 loop: CASSVAAGNTIYF. The CDR3 DNA reads as TGTGCCAGCAGCGTGGCAGCTGGAAACACCATATATTTT.

The chain links TRBV10-3 to TRBJ1-2, with 9 bases that match TRBD1. After removal of 4 bases from V and 6 bases from J, the junction contained 18 bases not matched to a gene. Germline lookup yields CDR1 ENHRY and CDR2 SYGVKD. The length of the CDR3 is 18 residues. The DNA of the CDR3 is TGTGCCATCAGTGCCTTGTCCGGGACAGGGATTGGGGTCGATGGCTACACCTTC. Protein sequence: CAISALSGTGIGVDGYTF.

The rearrangement joins TRBV6-2 or TRBV6-3 to TRBJ2-5; no definite D call. The ends were cut back, 6 bases at V and 1 base at J, with 12 bases in the middle. The CDR3 covers 14 residues. Germline lookup yields CDR1 MNHEY and CDR2 SVGEGT. This chain's CDR3 is CASSPSRLQETQYF. CDR3 nucleotide sequence: TGTGCCAGCAGCCCGTCGAGGCTCCAAGAGACCCAGTACTTC.

The chain has TRBV27 and TRBJ2-3, with D possibly TRBD1 on 5 matching bases. Germline CDR1 is MNHEY and CDR2 is SMNVEV (reference sequence). The V gene lost 5 bases and the J gene lost 0 bases, with 6 bases spanning the gap. This CDR3 is 13 amino acids long. As DNA, the CDR3 is TGTGCCAGCAGTGGGGCCAGCACAGATACGCAGTATTTT. This translates into CASSGASTDTQYF.

V and J are TRBV7-9 and TRBJ2-2; D might be TRBD1 (5 bases). The germline gives CDR1 SEHNR, CDR2 FQNEAQ (reference sequence). The CDR3 runs 15 residues. Trimming shortened V by 11 bases and J by 5 bases, and 21 bases separated the two germline ends. The CDR3 protein is CAPEQVTSGTGELFF. CDR3 in DNA: TGTGCCCCGGAACAGGTTACCAGTGGAACCGGGGAGCTGTTTTTT.

The chain links TRBV28 to TRBJ1-1; unclear D gene. The germline CDR1 and CDR2 sequences are MDHEN and SYDVKM. With 4 bases removed from V and 1 base from J, the gap between germline ends came to 13 bases. This CDR3 comprises 15 residues. This CDR3 reads CASSSYSYPNTEAFF. CDR3 DNA sequence: TGTGCCAGCAGTTCATACAGCTACCCGAACACTGAAGCTTTCTTT.

CDR3 residues: CASSVGTSSSDTQYF. Here the CDR3 DNA reads TGTGCCAGCAGTGTAGGAACTAGTTCATCAGATACGCAGTATTTT. This chain uses TRBV2 with TRBJ2-3, with a weak D call TRBD2 (5 bases). CDR3 length: 15 amino acids. The germline V gene has CDR1 SNHLY and CDR2 FYNNEI. V was shortened by 4 bases and J by 4 bases, with 15 bases between the two germline ends.

This chain uses TRBV29-1 with TRBJ1-1; D is perhaps TRBD1 (5 bases). The CDR3 length is 16 residues. Germline CDR1 and CDR2: SQVTM and ANQGSEA. The germline V and J ends were trimmed by 4 bases and 0 bases, with 18 bases remaining between them. As DNA, the CDR3 is TGCAGCGTTGTGTCTGGGACTCCTCTACTGAACACTGAAGCTTTCTTT. Its translation: CSVVSGTPLLNTEAFF.

The gene calls are TRBV4-1 and TRBJ2-3; D is unclear. Trimming pared 2 bases from V and 3 bases from J, leaving 9 bases between. The CDR3 extends over 14 amino acids. CDR1 and CDR2 (germline): MGHRA, YSYEKL. The CDR3: CASSQTVPTDTQYF. CDR3 nucleotides: TGCGCCAGCAGCCAAACGGTTCCAACAGATACGCAGTATTTT.

This chain uses TRBV9 with TRBJ2-3; 9 bases are shared with TRBD2. This CDR3 has 19 amino acids. V lost 0 bases, J lost 2 bases, and 13 bases stayed unmatched. Germline CDR1 reads SGDLS; CDR2 reads YYNGEE. CDR3 residues: CASSVGLAGLLHSTDTQYF. The CDR3 DNA reads TGTGCCAGCAGCGTAGGCCTAGCGGGGCTACTACACTCCACAGATACGCAGTATTTT.